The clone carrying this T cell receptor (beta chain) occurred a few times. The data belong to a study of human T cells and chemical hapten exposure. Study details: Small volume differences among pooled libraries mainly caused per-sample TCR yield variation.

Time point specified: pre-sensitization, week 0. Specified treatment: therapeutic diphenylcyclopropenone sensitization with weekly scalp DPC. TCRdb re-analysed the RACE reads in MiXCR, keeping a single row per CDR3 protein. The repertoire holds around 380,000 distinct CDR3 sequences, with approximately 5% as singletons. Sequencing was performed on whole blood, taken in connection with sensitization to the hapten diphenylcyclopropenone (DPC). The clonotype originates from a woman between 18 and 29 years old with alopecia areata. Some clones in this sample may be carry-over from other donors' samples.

The DNA of the CDR3 is TGTGCCAGCAGTTCGGGGGGCCTCGCAGATACGCAGTATTTT. It specifies CASSSGGLADTQYF. This sequence joins TRBV12-3 or TRBV12-4 and TRBJ2-3; the D gene is possibly TRBD2 (7 bases). The length of the CDR3 is 14 residues. V lost 4 bases and J 4 bases, leaving 12 bases between the germline ends.